Presented here are 10 T cell receptor beta chains from one specimen sequenced in a study of blood T cell repertoires in COVID-19. Profiling relied on immunoSEQ multiplex PCR, and the TCRdb table lists in-frame clones only, not all of them. The sample includes 300,000 to 400,000 clones, approximately 87% of them seen just once. Sequencing input: PBMCs or T cells enriched from blood (not recorded which). All receptors derive from a woman in her twenties or thirties with acute COVID-19.

In nucleotides, the CDR3 is TGTGCCAGCAGCTTAGAGGGCGGGGGATCACACGGCTACACCTTC. This sequence encodes CASSLEGGGSHGYTF. This sequence joins TRBV13 and TRBJ1-2; tentative D call: TRBD1 (5 bases). Germline V lookup: CDR1 PRHDT, CDR2 FYEKMQ (reference sequence). The CDR3 extends over 15 amino acids. The germline V and J ends were trimmed by 1 base and 8 bases, with 17 bases remaining between them.

This sequence joins TRBV15 and TRBJ1-5; 10 bases match TRBD1. V shed 3 bases and J 7 bases; nucleotides not matched to a gene: 0. The germline V gene has CDR1 LNHNV and CDR2 YYDKDF (reference sequence). CDR3 length: 13 residues. The CDR3 spells CATSRGQGQPQHF. The CDR3 coding sequence is TGTGCCACCAGCAGGGGACAGGGGCAGCCCCAGCATTTT.

The rearrangement links TRBV20-1 to TRBJ1-5, with 8 bases matching TRBD1. This CDR3 contains 14 residues. Germline values: CDR1 DFQATT, CDR2 SNEGSKA (reference sequence). The V and J ends lost 3 bases and 4 bases, in that order; junction bases with no gene match: 5. CDR3: CSASLGQDNQPQHF. DNA for the CDR3: TGCAGTGCTAGTTTGGGACAGGATAATCAGCCCCAGCATTTT.

The CDR3 DNA reads TGTGCCAGCAGGGGACAGGAATTGAACACTGAAGCTTTCTTT. Translation gives CASRGQELNTEAFF. The chain combines TRBV27 with TRBJ1-1; 8 bases are shared with TRBD1. The V and J ends lost 6 bases and 0 bases, in that order; junction bases with no gene match: 3. This CDR3 has 14 residues. Germline CDR1 is MNHEY and CDR2 is SMNVEV (reference sequence).

The rearrangement uses TRBV28 and TRBJ1-5; TRBD1 matches at 10 bases. Germline CDR1 MDHEN, CDR2 SYDVKM. There are 14 residues in the CDR3. V dropped 5 bases and J dropped 6; count of bases not matched to a gene: 4. Here the CDR3 DNA reads TGTGCCAGCAGTCGACAGGGGGCGGGTCAGCCCCAGCATTTT. Translation: CASSRQGAGQPQHF.

The chain carries TRBV7-2 and TRBJ2-7, with D possibly TRBD2 on 6 matching bases. The germline V gene has CDR1 SGHTA and CDR2 FQGNSA. This CDR3 contains 13 residues. Trimming took off 2 bases at V and 3 bases at J, with 8 bases between the two ends. This CDR3 reads CASSLSGGYEQYF. The CDR3 DNA sequence: TGTGCCAGCAGCTTATCCGGGGGCTACGAGCAGTACTTC.

The chain recombines TRBV4-1 with TRBJ1-1; D ambiguous. V lost 4 bases and J lost 1, with 13 bases in between. Germline CDR1 and CDR2: MGHRA and YSYEKL. There are 15 residues in the CDR3. The CDR3: CASSPGRGGNTEAFF. The CDR3 DNA sequence: TGCGCCAGCAGCCCAGGTCGGGGTGGGAACACTGAAGCTTTCTTT.

This clone is a singleton in its sample. The chain joins TRBV10-3 to TRBJ2-1; TRBD2 matches 10 bases. Germline V gene data show CDR1 as ENHRY and CDR2 as SYGVKD. V was pared by 0 bases and J by 1 base, with 6 bases of the junction left unmatched. This CDR3 is built from 18 residues. The chain's CDR3 is CAISESSGLANSYNEQFF. CDR3 bases: TGTGCCATCAGTGAGTCATCGGGACTAGCGAATTCCTACAATGAGCAGTTCTTC.

This chain connects TRBV2 to TRBJ1-2, with D maybe TRBD1 (6 bases). The CDR3 spans 14 residues. Looked up from germline, CDR1 is SNHLY and CDR2 is FYNNEI. V lost 4 bases and J 6 bases, leaving 15 bases between the germline ends. CDR3 region: CASSGQAITNGYTF. CDR3 nucleotide sequence: TGTGCCAGCAGTGGACAGGCAATTACGAATGGCTACACCTTC.

The DNA for the CDR3 is TGTGCCAGCAGCTTACAGGGACAGGCGGGAGAAAAACTGTTTTTT. It yields the protein CASSLQGQAGEKLFF. This chain joins TRBV13 and TRBJ1-4, with 8 bases matching TRBD1. The V and J ends lost 2 bases and 8 bases, in that order; junction bases with no gene match: 7. CDR1 is PRHDT and CDR2 is FYEKMQ in the germline V gene (reference sequence). This CDR3 region has 15 residues.